The following is a TCR beta chain sequence with its context. This sample is part of a study of blood T cell repertoires in COVID-19. The Seattle site enrolled patients during active infection and followed them longitudinally. Authors' data handling: By means of reference gene primer amplification, nucleated cell counts were estimated. Profiled with immunoSEQ multiplex PCR; TCRdb holds only in-frame clones, not every one. That table is the source of V, J and clone size, and D and trimming were worked out from the DNA. The table includes tens of thousands of clones, about 80% detected once. Germline lookup yields CDR1 MNHNS and CDR2 SASEGT. The junction had 1 base not matched to a gene; V was cut back by 0 bases and J by 0 bases. This CDR3 is built from 15 residues.

The rearrangement links TRBV6-1 to TRBJ2-7, with TRBD2 identical over 8 bases. This clonotype was sampled from a man under 40 with COVID-19, enrolled during active disease. The sample consisted of peripheral blood. CDR3 DNA: TGTGCCAGCAGTGAAGCCCTAGCGGGCTCCTACGAGCAGTACTTC. Translated: CASSEALAGSYEQYF.